A single T cell receptor beta chain is shown here with its context. Germline CDR1 is MNHEY and CDR2 is SVGAGI. CDR3 length equals 14 residues. Trimming at V came to 7 bases and at J to 2 bases, leaving 8 bases not matched to a gene. This record comes from a study of blood T cell repertoires in COVID-19. Looking at the study overall: Some COVID-19 samples were acute and others convalescent; all came from the United States, Italy and Spain. From T cells, B-cell-depleted T cells, or PBMCs came the material, which was cDNA or gDNA.

Per the original data handling: Estimation of nucleated cell counts relied on the amplification of reference gene primers. Repertoires were generated with immunoSEQ multiplex PCR, while TCRdb's copy carries only in-frame clones and drops some. V, J and clone size derive from that table, while D and trimming were established from the DNA sequence. This table has roughly 200,000 clones, 80% to 90% appearing once. The origin of this receptor is a human donor in a cohort sampled during active COVID-19. The V call is TRBV6-5, the J call TRBJ2-7, with 7 positions matching TRBD2. The sample consisted of peripheral blood. For the CDR3, the DNA is TGTGCCAGCACCCCGTCGGGAGGAGCCTACGAGCAGTACTTC. Its translation: CASTPSGGAYEQYF.